This TCR beta chain was sequenced during a study of long-term antiretroviral therapy in people with HIV. General study results and limits: ART adherence was not documented, and neither viral resistance nor therapy changes had any data.

Every donor contributed at least one pre-ART and at least two post-ART PBMC samples. Assay version v3.0 of immunoSEQ was used, and it was run at survey level. Clones were sequenced by immunoSEQ multiplex PCR, and TCRdb holds only the in-frame ones, with some missing. The sample has about 36,000 clones; 70% to 90% are singletons. Worth noting for this clone: Its cognate antigen is unknown.

Trimming removed 3 bases at V and 1 base at J, with 12 bases between. Germline V gene sequence: CDR1 KGHSH, CDR2 LQKENI. The CDR3 is 15 residues long. The origin of this receptor is a man aged 18 to 29 with HIV. The sequencing used unsorted PBMCs, collected 2.2 years after starting antiretroviral therapy. The chain recombines TRBV18 with TRBJ1-1; tentative D call: TRBD1 (6 bases). Written as DNA, the CDR3 is TGTGCCAGCTCACCGAGACAGGACGCGAACACTGAAGCTTTCTTT. Protein product: CASSPRQDANTEAFF. Full variable domain (outside the CDR3, taken from reference TRBV18 and TRBJ1-1): NAGVMQNPRHLVRRRGQEARLRCSPMKGHSHVYWYRQLPEEGLKFMVYLQKENIIDESGMPKERFSAEFPKEGPSILRIQQVVRGDSAAYFCASSPRQDANTEAFFGQGTRLTVV.